This T cell receptor beta chain came from a study of radiotherapy plus CTLA-4 blockade in lung cancer. General observations from the study: Once radiotherapy plus ipilimumab had been given, TCR clones derived from tumor expanded in blood.

Clones were read by immunoSEQ multiplex PCR, and TCRdb kept only the in-frame ones, dropping some. Among some 100,000 clones, over 80% were seen once, and the ten largest hold roughly 15%. Germline V gene sequence: CDR1 MNHEY, CDR2 SVGAGI. The V gene lost 2 bases and the J gene lost 5 bases, with 12 bases spanning the gap. This CDR3 spans 15 amino acids. A few counts support this clone. Its antigen is unidentified. The chain uses TRBV6-5 and TRBJ1-4; tentative D call: TRBD1 (5 bases). This specimen consisted of peripheral blood, obtained from a patient treated with radiotherapy plus ipilimumab. This clonotype originated in a human donor with non-small cell lung cancer that progressed on radiotherapy plus ipilimumab. CDR3 sequence reads: CASSYVGTENEKLFF. The CDR3 coding sequence is TGTGCCAGCAGTTACGTTGGGACCGAGAATGAAAAACTGTTTTTT.